The rows below give T cell receptor beta chains drawn from one sample of a study of blood T cells in healthy people across ages. TCRdb passed the 5' RACE reads through MiXCR, listing each CDR3 protein once. The sample yields about 800,000 distinct CDR3 sequences, roughly 60% seen once. The sequenced material came from blood. The receptors were sampled from a man aged 25 to 40 in good health. The CDR3 runs from the conserved cysteine through the conserved F or W.

j_gene,v_gene,CDR3aa
TRBJ1-2,TRBV4-3,CASSPSSDPRCGYTF
TRBJ1-5,TRBV7-2,CASSPGQGRGQPQHF
TRBJ2-5,TRBV7-6,CASSPNRPTQYF
TRBJ2-1,TRBV28,CASSFSGKVANEQFF
TRBJ2-6,TRBV4-3,CASSARLQGPNVLTF
TRBJ1-1,TRBV28,CASSRLTNEAFF
TRBJ2-3,TRBV4-2,CASSQEGGTYTTDTQYF
TRBJ2-7,TRBV6-2/TRBV6-3,CASSYAGRPSYEQYF
TRBJ2-7,TRBV2,CAGGITGGGDQYF
TRBJ2-7,TRBV15,CATSSKHRDRALEQYF
TRBJ1-4,TRBV14,CASSQPVQGHWEKLFF
TRBJ2-5,TRBV3-1,CASSQAVPGTQYF
TRBJ2-1,TRBV12-3/TRBV12-4,CASSSTTSGFGEQFF
TRBJ2-7,TRBV4-3,CASSQLTGRGYEQYF
TRBJ1-5,TRBV7-2,CASSPDRDQSQHF
TRBJ2-1,TRBV29-1,CSVASSNEQFF
TRBJ1-5,TRBV4-1,CASSQVPGWDNQPQHF
TRBJ2-3,TRBV7-2,CATRGRGRADTQYF
TRBJ1-6,TRBV5-1,CASSLGAGGFNSPLHF
TRBJ2-3,TRBV9,CASSVTGFTDTQYF
TRBJ2-7,TRBV20-1,CSAEKRTSYEQYF
TRBJ2-5,TRBV14,CASSQEALGDTALAAEETQYF